This T cell receptor beta chain stems from a study of blood T cell repertoires in COVID-19. In the study overall: Samples representing acute and convalescent COVID-19 were sourced from the United States, Italy and Spain. In each case, the material was cDNA or gDNA derived from T cells, B-cell-depleted T cells, or PBMCs.

In the source study's methods: Cell counts per sample came from amplifying reference gene primers. Assay used: immunoSEQ multiplex PCR; TCRdb lists only in-frame clones, some missing. From that table come the V and J calls and clone size; the DNA was used to work out D and trimming. The sample yields around 200,000 clones, approximately 81% seen once. Trimming pared 2 bases from V and 7 bases from J, leaving 16 bases between. From germline, CDR1 is SGHRS and CDR2 YFSETQ. This CDR3 region has 15 residues. Sequencing was done on a sample of peripheral blood. The receptor was isolated from an elderly woman with acute or convalescent COVID-19. The chain carries TRBV5-1 and TRBJ2-1, with D unresolved. The CDR3 protein is CASSFATGSSNEQFF. CDR3 in DNA: TGCGCCAGCAGCTTCGCAACCGGGTCCTCGAATGAGCAGTTCTTC.